The 21 T cell receptor beta chains below all came from one sample that was sequenced in a study of blood T cell repertoires in COVID-19. Assay: immunoSEQ multiplex PCR; the TCRdb copy retains only in-frame clones and omits some. The data hold around 300,000 clones, with 90% observed a single time. Sequencing input: peripheral blood. These receptor sequences come from a woman in her 30s with COVID-19, enrolled during active disease.

The J gene is TRBJ2-3, the V gene TRBV30, with 10 bases that match TRBD1. V gave up 8 bases and J gave up 3 bases; unmatched junction bases: 5. The CDR3 is 13 amino acids. The V gene's germline CDR1 is GTSNPN and CDR2 SVGIG (reference sequence). Here the CDR3 DNA reads TGTGCCGGCCGGGACAGGGGAACAGATACGCAGTATTTT. It translates to CAGRDRGTDTQYF.

The V gene is TRBV6-5, the J gene TRBJ2-7; 7 nucleotides agree with TRBD2. Germline-derived CDR1 and CDR2 are MNHEY and SVGAGI. The length of the CDR3 is 15 residues. The V segment lost 6 bases and the J segment 1 base; nucleotides outside the gene matches: 9. CDR3 sequence: CASRGKRDFSYEQYF. The CDR3 coding sequence is TGTGCCAGCAGGGGGAAGCGGGACTTTTCCTACGAGCAGTACTTC.

Only a few counts were recorded for this clone. The chain has TRBV5-4 and TRBJ1-6; TRBD1 is a possible D gene (6 bases). CDR1 and CDR2 from the germline V gene are SGHNT and YYREEE (reference sequence). This CDR3 is 17 amino acids long. The V end lost 3 bases, the J end lost 2 bases, and 15 bases lay between the germline ends. The CDR3 sequence is CASSSLHEGAYNSPLHF. The CDR3 nucleotides are TGTGCCAGCAGCTCCCTCCACGAGGGGGCCTATAATTCACCCCTCCACTTT.

This clone was seen a handful of times. Other DNA sequences within the sample encode an identical CDR3. The chain has TRBV19 and TRBJ1-5; the D is unclear. V was shortened by 3 bases and J by 2 bases, with 8 bases between the two germline ends. The CDR3 has 14 amino acids. Germline values: CDR1 LNHDA, CDR2 SQIVND (reference sequence). The CDR3 reads CASSIRQGNQPQHF. CDR3 nucleotide sequence: TGTGCCAGTAGTATCAGGCAGGGCAATCAGCCCCAGCATTTT.

The chain uses TRBV5-5 and TRBJ1-4; TRBD1 matches 7 bases. Germline V gene lookup returns CDR1 SGHKS and CDR2 YYEKEE (reference sequence). The CDR3 runs 14 residues. V shed 4 bases, J shed 5 bases, and the junction held 5 bases outside the gene matches. Here the CDR3 reads CASSITGVNEKLFF. For the CDR3, the DNA is TGTGCCAGCAGCATCACAGGGGTAAATGAAAAACTGTTTTTT.

This chain links TRBV18 with TRBJ2-1; TRBD2 matches at 8 bases. The ends lost 5 bases at V and 6 bases at J; junction bases unmatched: 12. The CDR3 consists of 16 residues. Germline CDR1 KGHSH, CDR2 LQKENI. The CDR3 bases are TGTGCCAGCTCAGACATCCGGACTAGCCGGGGCAATGAGCAGTTCTTC. Translated: CASSDIRTSRGNEQFF. Full variable domain (rest looked up from reference TRBV18 and TRBJ2-1): NAGVMQNPRHLVRRRGQEARLRCSPMKGHSHVYWYRQLPEEGLKFMVYLQKENIIDESGMPKERFSAEFPKEGPSILRIQQVVRGDSAAYFCASSDIRTSRGNEQFFGPGTRLTVL.

The rearrangement links TRBV14 to TRBJ1-1; D may be TRBD1 (5 bases). The CDR3 length is 16 residues. V was clipped by 1 base and J by 1 base, with 13 bases between them. Per the germline V gene, CDR1 is SGHDN and CDR2 is FVKESK. In DNA, the CDR3 is TGTGCCAGCAGCCAAGTGGGGGGATTAACGAACACTGAAGCTTTCTTT. The encoded protein is CASSQVGGLTNTEAFF.

The chain links TRBV5-4 to TRBJ2-1, with 7 bases fitting TRBD2. CDR3 length: 15 amino acids. V was clipped by 4 bases and J by 5 bases; unmatched bases: 9. Germline CDR1 and CDR2: SGHNT and YYREEE (reference sequence). CDR3 residues: CASSPSGGIDNEQFF. The CDR3 DNA follows: TGTGCCAGCAGCCCCTCCGGGGGGATCGACAATGAGCAGTTCTTC.

CDR3 sequence: CASSEARISNQPQHF. DNA of the CDR3: TGTGCCAGCAGTGAAGCGCGGATTAGCAATCAGCCCCAGCATTTT. The chain carries TRBV6-1 and TRBJ1-5; no definite D call. Trimming left V 0 bases short and J 0 bases short, with 6 bases between. Germline assignment: CDR1 MNHNS and CDR2 SASEGT. The CDR3 has 15 amino acids.

The chain carries TRBV12-2 and TRBJ1-6; no DNA check was done on the table's D call, TRBD1. TRBV12-2 is described as a pseudogene. This CDR3 has 16 residues. CDR3 region: CASRLGTPSYNSPLHF. CDR3 DNA: TGTGCAAGTCGCTTAGGGACACCTTCCTATAATTCACCCCTCCACTTT.

The chain has TRBV4-2 and TRBJ1-1; 9 bases match TRBD1. The J segment lost 3 bases and the V segment lost 3 bases, leaving 2 bases of the junction unmatched. The CDR3 contains 14 residues. Germline CDR1 is LGHNA and CDR2 is YNFKEQ. The chain's CDR3 is CASSQTGGDTEAFF. The DNA for the CDR3 is TGTGCCAGCAGCCAGACAGGGGGGGACACTGAAGCTTTCTTT.

The rearrangement uses TRBV9 and TRBJ1-2; TRBD1 matches 12 bases. The length of the CDR3 is 17 residues. V was pared by 2 bases and J by 8 bases, with 13 bases of the junction left unmatched. Germline V lookup: CDR1 SGDLS, CDR2 YYNGEE. For the CDR3, the DNA is TGTGCCAGCAGCGTTTCCGTCTACCGGGACAGGGGGCACGGCTACACCTTC. This gives the protein CASSVSVYRDRGHGYTF.

The count of this clone is one. The V and J genes are TRBV7-3 and TRBJ2-2; D is uncertain. This CDR3 contains 16 residues. In germline, CDR1 is SGHTA, CDR2 FQGTGA. V lost 5 bases, J lost 0 bases, and 13 bases lay in between. CDR3 sequence (DNA): TGTGCCAGCAGCAACCGAGCTGCCGCGAACACCGGGGAGCTGTTTTTT. Translation gives CASSNRAAANTGELFF.

The chain employs TRBV28 and TRBJ2-7; TRBD1 aligns across 7 bases. The ends lost 7 bases at V and 4 bases at J; junction bases unmatched: 7. The CDR3 runs 13 residues. Germline CDR1 MDHEN, CDR2 SYDVKM. CDR3 nucleotide sequence: TGTGCCAGCACGGGACAGTCGGAATACGAGCAGTACTTC. This sequence encodes CASTGQSEYEQYF.

This chain links TRBV29-1 with TRBJ1-2; the match to TRBD1 covers 10 bases. The V gene's germline CDR1 is SQVTM and CDR2 ANQGSEA. The CDR3 loop spans 17 amino acids. The J segment lost 4 bases and the V segment lost 4 bases, leaving 15 bases of the junction unmatched. As DNA, the CDR3 is TGCAGCGTTGCCCCAACACACGGGACAGGGGTGTCCTATGGCTACACCTTC. This translates into CSVAPTHGTGVSYGYTF. The variable domain in full, completed from reference TRBV29-1 and TRBJ1-2, reads SAVISQKPSRDICQRGTSLTIQCQVDSQVTMMFWYRQQPGQSLTLIATANQGSEATYESGFVIDKFPISRPNLTFSTLTVSNMSPEDSSIYLCSVAPTHGTGVSYGYTFGSGTRLTVV.

This clone came up many times. The gene calls are TRBV3-1 (or the pseudogene TRBV3-2) and TRBJ1-5; D possibly corresponds to TRBD1 (5 bases). The CDR3 runs 14 residues. In germline, CDR1 is LGHDT, CDR2 YNNKEL (reference sequence). V was shortened by 1 base and J by 3 bases, with 7 bases between the two germline ends. The CDR3 DNA sequence: TGTGCCAGCAGCCAAGGACAGCACAATCAGCCCCAGCATTTT. Its translation: CASSQGQHNQPQHF.

The rearrangement joins TRBV5-1 to TRBJ2-5, with TRBD1 identical over 11 bases. The CDR3 spans 15 residues. Germline CDR1 reads SGHRS; CDR2 reads YFSETQ. The V and J ends lost 5 bases and 2 bases, in that order; junction bases with no gene match: 5. The CDR3 DNA is TGCGCCAGCAGTATCCGGGACAGGGGGCAAGAGACCCAGTACTTC. It yields the protein CASSIRDRGQETQYF.

About this clone: The junction and the germline gene differ at one end; a read error may be behind it. This sequence joins TRBV5-1 and TRBJ2-1; tentative D call: TRBD2 (6 bases). The CDR3 is 15 amino acids. Germline lookup yields CDR1 SGHRS and CDR2 YFSETQ. This chain's CDR3 is CASSSRPGEVGEQFF. The CDR3 coding sequence is TGCGCCAGTAGCTCCAGACCGGGGGAAGTAGGTGAGCAGTTCTTC. Variable domain in full (rest from reference TRBV5-1 and TRBJ2-1): KAGVTQTPRYLIKTRGQQVTLSCSPISGHRSVSWYQQTPGQGLQFLFEYFSETQRNKGNFPGRFSGRQFSNSRSEMNVSTLELGDSALYLCASSSRPGEVGEQFFGPGTRLTVL.

The chain links TRBV9 to TRBJ1-2, with TRBD1 as a possible D gene (6 bases). This CDR3 spans 15 amino acids. Trimming took 4 bases from V and 5 from J, leaving 18 bases between them. Germline V gene lookup returns CDR1 SGDLS and CDR2 YYNGEE. The CDR3 coding sequence is TGTGCCAGCAGCAGCTTCCTTGGGGGCGCGTATGGCTACACCTTC. Translation: CASSSFLGGAYGYTF. Filled out from reference TRBV9 and TRBJ1-2, the complete variable domain reads DSGVTQTPKHLITATGQRVTLRCSPRSGDLSVYWYQQSLDQGLQFLIQYYNGEERAKGNILERFSAQQFPDLHSELNLSSLELGDSALYFCASSSFLGGAYGYTFGSGTRLTVV.

The chain recombines TRBV2 with TRBJ1-5; TRBD1 is a possible D gene (6 bases). The CDR3 length is 14 residues. V was pared by 6 bases and J by 7 bases, with 16 bases between. Germline CDR1 reads SNHLY; CDR2 reads FYNNEI. This CDR3 is CASSPRQVQQPQHF. The CDR3 nucleotides read TGTGCCAGCAGCCCAAGACAGGTTCAACAGCCCCAGCATTTT.

This chain uses TRBV29-1 with TRBJ1-3, with D perhaps matching TRBD1 (6 bases). This CDR3 region has 13 residues. Trimming stripped 5 bases from V and 4 bases from J, with 12 bases between. Per germline, CDR1 SQVTM and CDR2 ANQGSEA. CDR3 protein: CSVQGKGGNTIYF. DNA for the CDR3: TGCAGCGTTCAGGGGAAAGGGGGAAACACCATATATTTT.